This T cell receptor (beta chain) was identified in a study of shared clonotypes between healthy human individuals (dated by TCRdb to the early 2020s). About the investigation overall: The cohort comprised a couple of women and a few men aged 18 to 49 years. Libraries were prepared and TCR repertoires were sequenced by different laboratories using diverse techniques, in order to increase sequencing depth and limit assay-specific biases. For each donor, CD4 naive and CD4 memory were each run on three plates, CD8 naive on two plates, and CD8 memory on one plate. To estimate repertoire size and how much clonotypes are shared between individuals, the study performed deep sequencing of blood TCR repertoires from about five healthy adults. Leukapheresis yielded between about 0.9 and 9.5 billion PBMCs per donor. Results the study describes overall, beyond this receptor: Pairwise subsampling indicated that sequencing depth was expected to affect the degree of clonotype sharing among donors. The small number of donors limited the genetic and exposure-history diversity represented. Roughly 5.2% of naive CD4, 3.5% of naive CD8, about 2.1% of memory CD4, and 0.35% to 0.4% of memory CD8 clonotypes were shared across four donors. Estimated clonotype richness was generally larger for naive than for memory subsets. Compared with non-shared clonotypes, clonotypes shared by all four sorted-subset donors had higher generation probabilities. Even with the large sequencing depth, rarefaction of the sorted-subset datasets indicated that sequencing was incomplete. Sampling was restricted to blood, and TCR repertoires in tissues likely differ from the TCR repertoires found in blood.

TCR CDR3 regions were amplified from genomic DNA by multiplex PCR using the deep immunoSEQ assay. Genomic DNA extracted from each cell subset was distributed evenly over all wells of several immunoSEQ 96-well plates, and each plate served as one replicate. Each replicate PCR for sorted subsets received about 210 ng genomic DNA, equal to 28,000 or so T cell genomes. Purified libraries were quantified with a Qubit 3.0 fluorometer, sized on a Bioanalyzer 2100, and re-quantified with the KAPA Library Quantification kit. Each immunoSEQ 96-well plate was sequenced on its own single-read 150-cycle Illumina NextSeq 550 flow cell. The source study handled its data this way. Because the immunoSEQ output held only junctional sequences and lacked quality scores, the filtering could not match the filtering applied to full-length reads. To assign V/J genes and CDR3, sequences were annotated against IMGT germline references using PyIR, a Python wrapper for IgBLAST v1.9. Reads with weak V/J assignments (E-value above 1e-6), missing CDR3, stop codons, out-of-frame junctions, or ambiguous translated residues were removed. A V3J clonotype was defined by an identical inferred V gene, J gene, and CDR3 amino acid sequence. The percentage overlap between two repertoires was calculated by dividing the number of shared unique clonotypes by the size of the smaller repertoire. Repertoire richness was assessed with RTK rarefaction, the Chao1 estimator, and Recon v2.1 estimates of unobserved clonotypes. Generation probabilities were computed with OLGA for all TCRbeta clonotypes obtained by the gDNA method from a few donors. Entries here come from immuneACCESS through TCRdb and include only in-frame sequences with V and J called. Some clones fail to appear in such tables; in the studies checked, an unresolved V gene covers under half of the shortfall, and the cause of the remainder is unknown. The V and J calls and clone size were taken over from that table, and D and trimming were inferred from the DNA. The sample table contains some 1 million clones; only one count was recorded for under 80% of them. Of the sample, about 1.5% is held by the ten largest clones.

The donors were healthy, HIV-negative adults who had no recently reported acute infections or vaccinations. Only Caucasian adults living in Nashville, Tennessee, USA were represented among the donors. CD4+ T cells were enriched by magnetic negative selection, after which naive cells were positively selected on CD45RA and the negative fraction was taken as the memory subset. After blood collection by leukapheresis, PBMCs were isolated using Ficoll-Histopaque density gradient centrifugation and then cryopreserved in the vapor phase of liquid nitrogen. Analytical flow cytometry was used to check the purity and quantity of every magnetically sorted T cell population. Genomic DNA was isolated from every sorted fraction and measured by UV absorbance on a Nanodrop 2000c. Concerning this clone itself: Its antigen is unknown. There are no base qualities to consult, and no much larger clone falls within one base.

A distance of 17 bases separates the germline ends of V and J, which lose 4 bases and 5 bases respectively. Including the terminal cysteine and phenylalanine, the CDR3 comprises 15 residues. CDR3 DNA only is kept here, 45 bases in frame from base 1. The germline V gene specifies SGHRS as CDR1 and YFSETQ as CDR2. The sequenced sample consisted of memory CD4+ T cells sorted from blood. In light of the paper, this sample's cell subset or site label describes: CD45RA-negative fraction. This TCR came from a man aged 18 to 30 in good health. The V gene is TRBV5-1 and the J gene is TRBJ2-3; 6 matching bases give a weak D call of TRBD2. The CDR3 here reads CASSPGGMILDTQYF. The nucleotides read TGCGCCAGCAGCCCCGGAGGGATGATACTAGATACGCAGTATTTT.